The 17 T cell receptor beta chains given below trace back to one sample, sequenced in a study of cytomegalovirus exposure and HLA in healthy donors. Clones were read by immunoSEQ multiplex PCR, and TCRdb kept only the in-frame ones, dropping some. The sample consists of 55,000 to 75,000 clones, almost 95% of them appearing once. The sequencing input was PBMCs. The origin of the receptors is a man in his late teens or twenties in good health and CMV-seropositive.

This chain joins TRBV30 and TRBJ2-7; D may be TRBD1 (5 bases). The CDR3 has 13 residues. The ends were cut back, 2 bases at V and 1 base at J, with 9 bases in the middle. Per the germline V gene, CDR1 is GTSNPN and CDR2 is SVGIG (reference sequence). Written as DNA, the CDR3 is TGTGCCTGGAGTTCCCAGGGATCCTACGAGCAGTACTTC. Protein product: CAWSSQGSYEQYF.

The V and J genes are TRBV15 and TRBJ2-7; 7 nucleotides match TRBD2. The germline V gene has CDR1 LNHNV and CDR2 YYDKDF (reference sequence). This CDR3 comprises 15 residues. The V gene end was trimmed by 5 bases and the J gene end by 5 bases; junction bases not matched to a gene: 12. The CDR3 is CATSVWARAGDEQYF. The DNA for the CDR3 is TGTGCCACCAGCGTTTGGGCCAGGGCGGGGGACGAGCAGTACTTC. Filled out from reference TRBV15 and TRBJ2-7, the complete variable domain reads DAMVIQNPRYQVTQFGKPVTLSCSQTLNHNVMYWYQQKSSQAPKLLFHYYDKDFNNEADTPDNFQSRRPNTSFCFLDIRSPGLGDTAMYLCATSVWARAGDEQYFGPGTRLTVT.

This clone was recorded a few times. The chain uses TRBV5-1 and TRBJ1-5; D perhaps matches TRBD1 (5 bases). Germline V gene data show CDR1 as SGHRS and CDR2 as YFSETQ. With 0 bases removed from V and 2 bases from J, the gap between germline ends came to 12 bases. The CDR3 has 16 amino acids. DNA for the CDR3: TGCGCCAGCAGCTTGGAATCCGGGGGAGGCAATCAGCCCCAGCATTTT. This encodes CASSLESGGGNQPQHF. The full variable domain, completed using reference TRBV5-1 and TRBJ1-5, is KAGVTQTPRYLIKTRGQQVTLSCSPISGHRSVSWYQQTPGQGLQFLFEYFSETQRNKGNFPGRFSGRQFSNSRSEMNVSTLELGDSALYLCASSLESGGGNQPQHFGDGTRLSIL.

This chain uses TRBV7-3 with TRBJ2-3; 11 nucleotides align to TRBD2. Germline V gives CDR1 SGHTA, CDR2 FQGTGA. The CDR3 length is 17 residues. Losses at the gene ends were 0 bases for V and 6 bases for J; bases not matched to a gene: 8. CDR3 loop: CASSLTFRSGRGDTQYF. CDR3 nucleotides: TGTGCCAGCAGCTTAACGTTCCGTAGCGGGAGGGGGGATACGCAGTATTTT. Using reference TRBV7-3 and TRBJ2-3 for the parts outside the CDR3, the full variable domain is GAGVSQTPSNKVTEKGKYVELRCDPISGHTALYWYRQSLGQGPEFLIYFQGTGAADDSGLPNDRFFAVRPEGSVSTLKIQRTERGDSAVYLCASSLTFRSGRGDTQYFGPGTRLTVL.

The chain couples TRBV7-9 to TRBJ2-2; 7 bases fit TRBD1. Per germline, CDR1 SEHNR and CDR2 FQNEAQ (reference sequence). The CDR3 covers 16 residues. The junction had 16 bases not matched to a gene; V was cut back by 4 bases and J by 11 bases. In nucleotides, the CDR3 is TGTGCCAGCAGCTCAAACTTGAAAGGACAGGTGCGAGAGCTGTTTTTT. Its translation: CASSSNLKGQVRELFF.

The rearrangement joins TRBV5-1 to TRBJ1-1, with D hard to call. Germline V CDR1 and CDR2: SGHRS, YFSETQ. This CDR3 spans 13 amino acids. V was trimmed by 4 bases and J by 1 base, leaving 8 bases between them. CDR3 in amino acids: CASSPRKNTEAFF. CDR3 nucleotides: TGCGCCAGCAGCCCGAGGAAGAACACTGAAGCTTTCTTT.

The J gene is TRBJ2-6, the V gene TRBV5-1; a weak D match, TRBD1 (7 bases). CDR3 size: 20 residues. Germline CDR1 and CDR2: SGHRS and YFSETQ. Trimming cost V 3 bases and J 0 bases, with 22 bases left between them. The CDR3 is CASSWEVRGRGFSGANVLTF. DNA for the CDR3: TGCGCCAGCAGCTGGGAGGTTAGGGGCAGGGGGTTCTCTGGGGCCAACGTCCTGACTTTC.

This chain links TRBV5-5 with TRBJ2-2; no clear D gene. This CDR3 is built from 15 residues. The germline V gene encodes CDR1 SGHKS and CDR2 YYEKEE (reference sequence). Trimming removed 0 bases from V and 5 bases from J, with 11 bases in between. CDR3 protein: CASSLGPLSTGELFF. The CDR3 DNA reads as TGTGCCAGCAGCTTGGGGCCTTTATCAACCGGGGAGCTGTTTTTT.

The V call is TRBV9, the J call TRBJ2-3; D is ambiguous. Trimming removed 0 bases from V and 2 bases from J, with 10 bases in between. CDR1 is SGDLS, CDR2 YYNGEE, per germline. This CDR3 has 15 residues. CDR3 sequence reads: CASSVEQFSTDTQYF. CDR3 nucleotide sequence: TGTGCCAGCAGCGTAGAACAGTTCTCCACAGATACGCAGTATTTT. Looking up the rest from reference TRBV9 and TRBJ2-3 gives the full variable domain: DSGVTQTPKHLITATGQRVTLRCSPRSGDLSVYWYQQSLDQGLQFLIQYYNGEERAKGNILERFSAQQFPDLHSELNLSSLELGDSALYFCASSVEQFSTDTQYFGPGTRLTVL.

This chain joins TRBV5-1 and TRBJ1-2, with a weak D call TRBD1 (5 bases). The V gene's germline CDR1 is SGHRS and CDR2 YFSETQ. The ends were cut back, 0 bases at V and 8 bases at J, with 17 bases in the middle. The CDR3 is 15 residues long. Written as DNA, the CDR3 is TGCGCCAGCAGCTTGGGTCTCGGGGGAATTACAGGCTACACCTTC. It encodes CASSLGLGGITGYTF.

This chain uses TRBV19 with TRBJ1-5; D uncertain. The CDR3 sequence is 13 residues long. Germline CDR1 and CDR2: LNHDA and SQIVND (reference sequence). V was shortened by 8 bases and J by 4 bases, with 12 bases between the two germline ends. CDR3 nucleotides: TGTGCCAGTGGGCTGGGAGGGAATCAGCCCCAGCATTTT. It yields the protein CASGLGGNQPQHF. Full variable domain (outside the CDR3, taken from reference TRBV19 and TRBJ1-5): DGGITQSPKYLFRKEGQNVTLSCEQNLNHDAMYWYRQDPGQGLRLIYYSQIVNDFQKGDIAEGYSVSREKKESFPLTVTSAQKNPTAFYLCASGLGGNQPQHFGDGTRLSIL.

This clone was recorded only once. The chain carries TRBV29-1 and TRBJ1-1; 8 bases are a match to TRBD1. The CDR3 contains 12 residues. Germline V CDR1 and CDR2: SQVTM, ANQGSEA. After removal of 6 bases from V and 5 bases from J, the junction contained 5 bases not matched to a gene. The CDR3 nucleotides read TGCAGCGTCGTGACAGGGGTTACTGAAGCTTTCTTT. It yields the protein CSVVTGVTEAFF. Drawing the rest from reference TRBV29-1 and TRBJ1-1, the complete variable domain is SAVISQKPSRDICQRGTSLTIQCQVDSQVTMMFWYRQQPGQSLTLIATANQGSEATYESGFVIDKFPISRPNLTFSTLTVSNMSPEDSSIYLCSVVTGVTEAFFGQGTRLTVV.

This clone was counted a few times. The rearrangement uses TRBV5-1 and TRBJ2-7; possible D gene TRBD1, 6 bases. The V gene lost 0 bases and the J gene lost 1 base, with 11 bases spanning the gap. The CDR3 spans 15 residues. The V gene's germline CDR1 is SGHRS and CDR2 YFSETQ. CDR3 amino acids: CASSLDPGESYEQYF. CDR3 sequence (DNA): TGCGCCAGCAGCTTGGATCCAGGGGAGTCCTACGAGCAGTACTTC. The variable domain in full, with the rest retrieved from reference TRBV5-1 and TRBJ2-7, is KAGVTQTPRYLIKTRGQQVTLSCSPISGHRSVSWYQQTPGQGLQFLFEYFSETQRNKGNFPGRFSGRQFSNSRSEMNVSTLELGDSALYLCASSLDPGESYEQYFGPGTRLTVT.

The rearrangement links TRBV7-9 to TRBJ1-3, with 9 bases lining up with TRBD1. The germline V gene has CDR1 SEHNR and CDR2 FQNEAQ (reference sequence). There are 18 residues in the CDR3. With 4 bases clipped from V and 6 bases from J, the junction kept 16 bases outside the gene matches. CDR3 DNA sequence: TGTGCCAGCAGCTCCCCCAAGCGGGACAGGGCTGGACTAAACACCATATATTTT. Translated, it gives CASSSPKRDRAGLNTIYF.

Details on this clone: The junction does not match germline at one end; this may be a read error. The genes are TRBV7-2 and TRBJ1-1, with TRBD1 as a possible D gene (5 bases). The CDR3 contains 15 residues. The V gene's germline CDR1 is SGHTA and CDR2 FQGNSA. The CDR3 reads CASSLVAGRNAEAFF. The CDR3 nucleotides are TGTGCCAGCAGCTTAGTGGCAGGGCGGAACGCTGAAGCTTTCTTT.

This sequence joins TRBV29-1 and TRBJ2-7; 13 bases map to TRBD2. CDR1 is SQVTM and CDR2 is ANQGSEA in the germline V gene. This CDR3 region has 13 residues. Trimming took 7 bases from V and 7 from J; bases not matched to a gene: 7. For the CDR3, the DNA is TGCAGCGGACGACTAGCGGGAGGAGGGGAGCAGTACTTC. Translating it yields CSGRLAGGGEQYF.

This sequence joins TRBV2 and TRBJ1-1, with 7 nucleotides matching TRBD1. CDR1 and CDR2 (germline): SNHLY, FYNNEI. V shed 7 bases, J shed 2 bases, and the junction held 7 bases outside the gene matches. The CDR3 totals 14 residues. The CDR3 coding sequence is TGTGCCAGCATGCCGGGACAGACTAACACTGAAGCTTTCTTT. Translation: CASMPGQTNTEAFF.